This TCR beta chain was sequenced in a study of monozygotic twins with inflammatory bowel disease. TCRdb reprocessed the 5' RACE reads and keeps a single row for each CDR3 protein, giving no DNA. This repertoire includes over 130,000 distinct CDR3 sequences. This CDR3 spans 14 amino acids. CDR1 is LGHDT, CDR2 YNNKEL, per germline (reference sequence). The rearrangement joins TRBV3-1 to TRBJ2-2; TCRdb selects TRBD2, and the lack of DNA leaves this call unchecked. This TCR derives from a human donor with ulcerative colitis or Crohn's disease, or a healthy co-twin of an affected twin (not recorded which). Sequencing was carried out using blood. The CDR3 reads CASSHLRVSGELFF. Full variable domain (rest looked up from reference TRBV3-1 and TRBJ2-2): DTAVSQTPKYLVTQMGNDKSIKCEQNLGHDTMYWYKQDSKKFLKIMFSYNNKELIINETVPNRFSPKSPDKAHLNLHINSLELGDSAVYFCASSHLRVSGELFFGEGSRLTVL.